The following is a T cell receptor (beta chain) sequence with its context. In the authors' methods: Amplifying reference gene primers gave estimates of nucleated cell counts. Using immunoSEQ multiplex PCR, the repertoire was profiled, and TCRdb retains in-frame clones only, with some absent. The V and J calls and clone size were taken over from that table, and D and trimming were inferred from the DNA. The top ten hold 20% to 25% of the sample, which has 50,000 or so clones, approximately 85% seen once. This entry comes from a study of blood T cell repertoires in COVID-19. Turning to the study itself: The United States, Italy and Spain were the sources of the acute and convalescent COVID-19 samples. T cells, B-cell-depleted T cells, or PBMCs supplied cDNA or gDNA.

The CDR3 has 18 residues. CDR1 is SGHTA and CDR2 is FQGNSA in the germline V gene. V dropped 3 bases and J dropped 0 bases, with 19 bases sitting between them. The chain has TRBV7-2 and TRBJ2-3, with no clear D. This clonotype originated in a woman at least 80 years old with acute or convalescent COVID-19. The source material was peripheral blood. Written as DNA, the CDR3 is TGTGCCAGCAGCTTGGATCACAGTTGGGTCGCTAGCACAGATACGCAGTATTTT. Protein: CASSLDHSWVASTDTQYF.